These 13 T cell receptor beta chains originate from one sample sequenced in a study of T-cell memory formation after mild COVID-19. Each CDR3 protein gets one entry after TCRdb re-called the 5' RACE reads with MiXCR. The table lists some 270,000 distinct CDR3 sequences, roughly 15% of them singletons, with more than 2% in the top ten. The sample consisted of PBMCs or a T cell subset sorted from them (not recorded which). The origin of the receptors is an adult woman who had mild COVID-19 (a few samples of this study predate the infection). Cell type and time point are not known.

V usage is TRBV3-1 and J usage is TRBJ1-2, with TRBD1 identical over 7 bases. Germline V CDR1 and CDR2: LGHDT, YNNKEL (reference sequence). The CDR3 sequence is 16 residues long. The J segment lost 0 bases and the V segment lost 3 bases, leaving 7 bases of the junction unmatched. Here the CDR3 reads CASSQTDRPPNYGYTF. The CDR3 DNA reads TGTGCCAGCAGCCAGACGGACAGGCCTCCTAACTATGGCTACACCTTC.

This sequence joins TRBV7-9 and TRBJ2-5; D is possibly TRBD2 (6 bases). CDR3 length: 14 residues. The V and J ends lost 5 bases and 0 bases respectively, with 10 bases between them. CDR1 is SEHNR, CDR2 FQNEAQ, per germline (reference sequence). The CDR3 sequence is CASSPGANQETQYF. In DNA form, the CDR3 reads TGTGCCAGCAGCCCGGGAGCAAACCAAGAGACCCAGTACTTC.

This chain connects TRBV3-1 to TRBJ2-5, with TRBD2 matching over 8 bases. Germline values: CDR1 LGHDT, CDR2 YNNKEL (reference sequence). V lost 1 base to trimming and J lost 3 bases; unmatched junction nucleotides: 7. This CDR3 region has 16 residues. The CDR3 bases are TGTGCCAGCAGCCAAGGGGTCGGGACTAGTAAAGAGACCCAGTACTTC. Translated: CASSQGVGTSKETQYF.

The V call is TRBV18, the J call TRBJ2-7, with D possibly matching TRBD1 (5 bases). Trimming cost V 6 bases and J 5 bases, with 17 bases left between them. From germline, CDR1 is KGHSH and CDR2 LQKENI. There are 14 residues in the CDR3. The CDR3 DNA sequence: TGTGCCAGCTCGCAGGCAACGAGGACAAACGAGCAGTACGTC. Translated: CASSQATRTNEQYV.

The chain joins TRBV12-3 or TRBV12-4 to TRBJ1-3, with D maybe TRBD1 (6 bases). This CDR3 region has 14 residues. V dropped 5 bases and J dropped 3 bases, with 11 bases sitting between them. CDR3 nucleotides: TGTGCCAGCAGTCAAGGGACATATGGAAACACCATATATTTT. Translation gives CASSQGTYGNTIYF.

This clonotype was found a few times. This chain joins TRBV12-5 and TRBJ2-1; unclear D gene. Germline CDR1 reads LGHNT; CDR2 reads FRNRAP. This CDR3 has 17 amino acids. Trimming took off 0 bases at V and 10 bases at J, with 22 bases between the two ends. The CDR3 spells CASGLVLSTHRAKEQFF. Here the CDR3 DNA reads TGTGCTAGTGGTTTGGTACTCTCGACACATCGGGCCAAAGAGCAGTTCTTC.

The chain has TRBV7-8 and TRBJ2-3, with 8 bases fitting TRBD2. CDR3 length: 16 residues. J gave up 1 base and V 0 bases, and 3 bases lay outside the gene matches. Germline-derived CDR1 and CDR2 are SGHVS and FQNEAQ. The CDR3 bases are TGTGCCAGCAGCTTAGCGGGACTAGGGGGCACAGATACGCAGTATTTT. Its translation is CASSLAGLGGTDTQYF. Looking up the rest from reference TRBV7-8 and TRBJ2-3 gives the full variable domain: GAGVSQSPRYKVAKRGQDVALRCDPISGHVSLFWYQQALGQGPEFLTYFQNEAQLDKSGLPSDRFFAERPEGSVSTLKIQRTQQEDSAVYLCASSLAGLGGTDTQYFGPGTRLTVL.

This clonotype was counted only a few times. The J gene is TRBJ1-5, the V gene TRBV7-2, with D uncertain. Trimming took off 5 bases at V and 1 base at J, with 3 bases between the two ends. The germline V gene has CDR1 SGHTA and CDR2 FQGNSA. The CDR3 has 12 residues. The CDR3 loop reads CASSDSNQPQHF. CDR3 coding DNA: TGTGCCAGCAGCGACAGCAATCAGCCCCAGCATTTT. Combining the CDR3 with reference TRBV7-2 and TRBJ1-5 gives the whole variable domain GAGVSQSPSNKVTEKGKDVELRCDPISGHTALYWYRQSLGQGLEFLIYFQGNSAPDKSGLPSDRFSAERTGGSVSTLTIQRTQQEDSAVYLCASSDSNQPQHFGDGTRLSIL.

This clonotype was counted a few times. The V call is TRBV5-1, the J call TRBJ2-3; D uncertain. V was pared by 1 base and J by 5 bases, with 5 bases between. From germline, CDR1 is SGHRS and CDR2 YFSETQ. This CDR3 region has 12 residues. The chain's CDR3 is CASSLYLDTQYF. The CDR3, as DNA: TGCGCCAGCAGCTTGTATTTAGATACGCAGTATTTT.

The rearrangement uses TRBV20-1 and TRBJ1-5; D perhaps matches TRBD1 (5 bases). The CDR3 spans 14 residues. V lost 0 bases, J lost 3 bases, and 9 bases lay in between. The germline V gene encodes CDR1 DFQATT and CDR2 SNEGSKA (reference sequence). CDR3 sequence reads: CSARDGGANQPQHF. DNA for the CDR3: TGCAGTGCTAGAGATGGAGGGGCCAATCAGCCCCAGCATTTT.

A few counts support this clonotype. The chain combines TRBV20-1 with TRBJ2-4; D gene uncertain. There are 14 residues in the CDR3. Trimming removed 2 bases at V and 6 bases at J, with 14 bases between. Germline V lookup: CDR1 DFQATT, CDR2 SNEGSKA (reference sequence). DNA of the CDR3: TGCAGTGCTAGACGAGGCCAACTAACAAACATTCAGTACTTC. Protein: CSARRGQLTNIQYF.

The rearrangement uses TRBV7-2 and TRBJ2-1; no reliable D call. This CDR3 region has 13 residues. Trimming shortened V by 1 base and J by 10 bases, and 11 bases separated the two germline ends. Germline V CDR1 and CDR2: SGHTA, FQGNSA. CDR3 protein: CASSLGPAGEQFF. The DNA for the CDR3 is TGTGCCAGCAGCTTAGGACCCGCCGGGGAGCAGTTCTTC.

This clonotype was seen only a few times. V and J are TRBV10-3 and TRBJ2-7; TRBD2 aligns across 11 bases. V dropped 7 bases and J dropped 3; count of bases not matched to a gene: 8. The CDR3 has 15 amino acids. Per germline, CDR1 ENHRY and CDR2 SYGVKD. The DNA for the CDR3 is TGTGCCATCACCCCGGGGACTAGCGGTCACTACGAGCAGTACTTC. Protein sequence: CAITPGTSGHYEQYF.